This T cell receptor beta chain came from a study of T cells in Graves' hyperthyroidism and ophthalmopathy. General study points: Researchers found most expanded thyroid clonotypes above 0.001 in blood as well.

Thyroid ultrasound, orbital computed tomography, clinical symptoms, and serum thyroxine and TRAb underpinned diagnoses. Authors of the study amplified TCR beta CDR3 regions from RNA transcripts. HTBI primers drove first-round RT-PCR of the TCR CDR3. MiXCR, applied by TCRdb to the multiplex PCR reads, yields one record per CDR3 protein. The data contain roughly 500,000 distinct CDR3 sequences, 46% of them singletons. This clonotype has at least ten counts. The antigen is unknown. Trimming removed 3 bases from V and 4 bases from J; junction bases left unmatched: 2. The CDR3 sequence is 14 residues long. The germline gives CDR1 SGHVS, CDR2 FNYEAQ.

Sequencing input: peripheral blood or thyroid tissue (not recorded which). The receptor's source is an adult woman with Graves' disease, either hyperthyroidism or ophthalmopathy (not recorded which). This rearrangement joins TRBV7-6 to TRBJ2-5, with 10 bases matching TRBD2. The CDR3 reads CASSFRTSGETQYF. CDR3 sequence (DNA): TGTGCCAGCAGCTTTCGGACTAGCGGAGAGACCCAGTACTTC.